Listed below are T cell receptor beta chains from one sample, sequenced in a study of T cell clonotyping in hematopoietic cell transplantation. Clones were read by immunoSEQ multiplex PCR, and TCRdb kept only the in-frame ones, dropping some. The data hold 7,000 to 8,500 clones, with approximately 88% observed a single time. Sample: PBMCs, taken 100 days after allogeneic stem cell transplant. The receptors come from a young adult male patient who had an allogeneic stem cell transplant from a related donor, so the T cells may come from the graft donor. Some clones in this sample may be carry-over from other donors' samples. Each CDR3 is given with its conserved first and last residue. The D gene is left open where the match is weak. A clone size is listed for some rows: how often the clone was seen (once, few, many), or a class if it is expanded.

D	V	length	J	size	CDR3	DNA
TRBD2	TRBV10-2	16	TRBJ2-1	.	CASSTPGTSGKTEQFF	TGCGCCAGCAGCACCCCCGGGACTAGCGGGAAGACTGAGCAGTTCTTC
.	TRBV6-5	14	TRBJ2-1	.	CASRPRGGYNEQFF	TGTGCCAGCAGACCCAGGGGGGGGTACAATGAGCAGTTCTTC
TRBD1	TRBV30	15	TRBJ1-5	large	CAWSAGTGGDQPQHF	TGTGCCTGGAGTGCCGGGACAGGGGGGGATCAGCCCCAGCATTTT
TRBD2	TRBV7-2	16	TRBJ2-1	.	CASSSYSGLVVGEQFF	TGTGCCAGCAGCTCCTACTCGGGACTAGTTGTAGGTGAGCAGTTCTTC
TRBD2	TRBV9	15	TRBJ2-5	.	CASSVTGLARETQYF	TGTGCCAGCAGCGTAACTGGACTAGCACGGGAGACCCAGTACTTC
.	TRBV5-1	14	TRBJ1-1	.	CASSLNRLNTEAFF	TGCGCCAGCAGCTTGAACAGATTGAACACTGAAGCTTTCTTT
.	TRBV19	14	TRBJ1-5	.	CARMDHRSGQPQHF	TGTGCCAGAATGGATCACAGGTCGGGTCAGCCCCAGCATTTT
TRBD1	TRBV6-6	15	TRBJ1-5	.	CASSSRGTGGQPQHF	TGTGCCAGCAGTTCCCGGGGGACAGGGGGTCAGCCCCAGCATTTT
TRBD2	TRBV7-3	15	TRBJ2-3	.	CASSSLAGVRDTQYF	TGTGCCAGCAGCTCTCTAGCGGGAGTCAGAGATACGCAGTATTTT
TRBD1	TRBV30	15	TRBJ1-1	medium-sized	CACADRGIANTEAFF	TGTGCCTGCGCGGACAGGGGTATTGCAAACACTGAAGCTTTCTTT
.	TRBV5-5	14	TRBJ1-2	.	CASSLGDRDYGYTF	TGTGCCAGCAGCTTGGGCGACAGAGACTATGGCTACACCTTC
.	TRBV29-1	14	TRBJ2-2	.	CSVEERGPPGELFF	TGCAGCGTTGAAGAAAGGGGACCCCCCGGGGAGCTGTTTTTT
.	TRBV20-1	9	TRBJ1-3	.	CSATNTIYF	TGCAGTGCTACTAACACCATATATTTT
.	TRBV14	15	TRBJ2-1	.	CASSPIPTSYNEQFF	TGTGCCAGCAGCCCGATCCCAACTTCCTACAATGAGCAGTTCTTC
.	TRBV10-1	14	TRBJ2-2	.	CASRDQTNTGELFF	TGCGCCAGCAGGGATCAGACGAACACCGGGGAGCTGTTTTTT
TRBD1	TRBV29-1	11	TRBJ1-1	.	CSVEGRGRAFF	TGCAGCGTTGAAGGTAGGGGGCGAGCTTTCTTT
.	TRBV6-1	15	TRBJ2-1	.	CASSDTGSSYNEQFF	TGTGCCAGCAGTGATACAGGTAGCTCCTACAATGAGCAGTTCTTC
.	TRBV5-1	16	TRBJ2-3	.	CASSFFIGQTTDTQYF	TGCGCCAGCAGCTTCTTTATAGGACAGACCACAGATACGCAGTATTTT
TRBD1	TRBV10-3	15	TRBJ2-5	.	CATAPRTGGEETQYF	TGTGCCACCGCCCCCAGGACAGGGGGCGAAGAGACCCAGTACTTC
.	TRBV9	13	TRBJ2-2	.	CASSDPLTGELFF	TGTGCCAGCAGCGACCCCCTCACCGGGGAGCTGTTTTTT
.	TRBV30	16	TRBJ1-1	.	CAWSLVGQGRNTEAFF	TGTGCCTGGTCCCTAGTGGGGCAGGGCAGGAACACTGAAGCTTTCTTT
TRBD1	TRBV5-1	15	TRBJ2-5	.	CASNWRTGGQETQYF	TGCGCCAGCAACTGGAGGACAGGGGGCCAAGAGACCCAGTACTTC
.	TRBV7-3	13	TRBJ1-1	.	CASSLGHTGKAFF	TGTGCCAGCAGCTTAGGACATACTGGAAAAGCTTTCTTT